This is a list of T cell receptor beta chains from one sample in a study of T cell responses to AZD1222 COVID-19 vaccine. Profiled with immunoSEQ multiplex PCR; TCRdb holds only in-frame clones, not every one. The profile shows about 130,000 clones, around 86% of them singletons. Sequenced material: peripheral blood, taken on day 0 of AZD1222 vaccination. These receptors all come from an adult in good health. Both conserved end residues are part of each CDR3. The D gene is left open where the match is weak. Clone size is given for some rows only: seen once, a few or many times, or a class if the clone is expanded.

J	V	D	size	CDR3
TRBJ1-5	TRBV19	.	few	CASSTPGQPNQPQHF
TRBJ2-1	TRBV5-5	.	few	CASSQTLKLPGNEQFF
TRBJ2-2	TRBV5-5	.	few	CASSRAPPDTGELFF
TRBJ2-7	TRBV7-9	TRBD2	.	CASSLLGGRDPYEQYF
TRBJ2-2	TRBV27	.	.	CASKERDTGELFF
TRBJ1-1	TRBV4-3	.	few	CASSQQPGIGTEAFF
TRBJ2-4	TRBV18	TRBD1	.	CASSPSLTGGFENIQYF
TRBJ1-1	TRBV23-1	TRBD1	.	CASSQSRRTGSRMNTEAFF
TRBJ2-7	TRBV7-9	.	.	CASSSGEGATYEQYF
TRBJ1-1	TRBV30	.	.	CAWSVLAANTEAFF
TRBJ1-2	TRBV5-1	.	.	CASRMGVTYGYTF
TRBJ2-4	TRBV28	TRBD2	.	CATEGSGDKNIQYF
TRBJ2-7	TRBV4-3	TRBD1	.	CASSSHSGTASEQYF
TRBJ1-5	TRBV2	.	.	CASSEPEQPQHF
TRBJ2-3	TRBV9	.	.	CASGAGSPLTDTQYF
TRBJ2-1	TRBV7-9	.	.	CASSYGAVYNEQFF
TRBJ1-2	TRBV4-3	.	.	CASCLLLF
TRBJ1-1	TRBV28	TRBD1	.	CASRQGIEAFF
TRBJ1-1	TRBV19	.	.	CASKSQTVGNTEAFF
TRBJ2-7	TRBV4-3	TRBD1	.	CASSQDRERHEQYF